One sample yielded the 8 T cell receptor beta chains listed below, sequenced in a study of T-cell memory formation after mild COVID-19. TCRdb recomputed calls from the 5' RACE reads with MiXCR, one row per CDR3 protein. The table lists around 250,000 distinct CDR3 sequences, 15% of them singletons. Sequencing was done on a sample of PBMCs or a T cell subset sorted from them (not recorded which). The receptor set was obtained from an adult woman who had mild COVID-19 (a few samples of this study predate the infection). Cell type and time point are not known.

This clonotype was observed a few times. V gene TRBV3-1 combines with J gene TRBJ2-7, with D perhaps matching TRBD2 (5 bases). The CDR3 runs to 13 residues. The germline V gene encodes CDR1 LGHDT and CDR2 YNNKEL (reference sequence). The V end lost 3 bases, the J end lost 0 bases, and 6 bases lay between the germline ends. CDR3 nucleotide sequence: TGTGCCAGCAGCCACCGGGGCTCCTACGAGCAGTACTTC. This sequence encodes CASSHRGSYEQYF.

This clonotype has ten or more counts. Its ends do not fully match the called genes, so a read error is possible. This chain connects TRBV6-2 or TRBV6-3 to TRBJ1-1; no reliable D call. CDR1 and CDR2 from the germline V gene are MNHEY and SVGEGT. The CDR3 runs to 13 residues. The CDR3: CASSPRGNTEAFF. The CDR3 nucleotides are TGCGCCAGCAGCCCCCGCGGTAACACTGAAGCTTTCTTT.

In its sample, this clonotype was seen a few times. This chain joins TRBV6-6 and TRBJ1-2; TRBD1 might be the D (6 bases). Trimming left V 6 bases short and J 4 bases short, with 21 bases between. The CDR3 runs 16 residues. Germline CDR1 and CDR2: MNHNY and SVGAGI (reference sequence). The CDR3 sequence: CASSWPPGALPYGYTF. The CDR3 nucleotides read TGTGCCAGCAGCTGGCCCCCAGGGGCGCTACCCTATGGCTACACCTTC.

This clonotype was observed at least ten times. V gene TRBV12-3 or TRBV12-4 combines with J gene TRBJ2-1, with 7 bases aligning to TRBD1. The ends lost 5 bases at V and 4 bases at J; junction bases unmatched: 8. CDR3 length equals 15 residues. The CDR3 nucleotides are TGTGCCAGCAGTCCCCGCGCAGGGGGATACAATGAGCAGTTCTTC. Protein: CASSPRAGGYNEQFF.

The chain is built from TRBV2 and TRBJ2-2, with 9 nucleotides matching TRBD2. V lost 5 bases to trimming and J lost 5 bases; unmatched junction nucleotides: 3. Germline CDR1 is SNHLY and CDR2 is FYNNEI. The length of the CDR3 is 14 residues. As DNA, the CDR3 is TGTGCCAGCAGTATAGCGGGAGTGACCGGGGAGCTGTTTTTT. Translation gives CASSIAGVTGELFF.

This clonotype was seen a few times. The chain is built from TRBV18 and TRBJ1-2, with unresolved D. The CDR3 loop spans 13 amino acids. Germline values: CDR1 KGHSH, CDR2 LQKENI. Trimming left V 0 bases short and J 5 bases short, with 7 bases between. The CDR3 here is CASSPPGFYGYTF. In DNA form, the CDR3 reads TGTGCCAGCTCACCACCGGGATTTTATGGCTACACCTTC.

This sequence joins TRBV7-3 and TRBJ1-1; D is unresolved. With 3 bases removed from V and 3 bases from J, the gap between germline ends came to 8 bases. This CDR3 region has 13 residues. Germline lookup yields CDR1 SGHTA and CDR2 FQGTGA. The CDR3 loop is CASSFARDTEAFF. The DNA of the CDR3 is TGTGCCAGCAGCTTCGCCCGCGACACTGAAGCTTTCTTT.

This clonotype was counted ten times or more. The rearrangement uses TRBV19 and TRBJ1-1; unclear D gene. The ends were cut back, 1 base at V and 1 base at J, with 7 bases in the middle. The CDR3 totals 14 residues. Germline V gene sequence: CDR1 LNHDA, CDR2 SQIVND (reference sequence). CDR3 in DNA: TGTGCCAGTAGTATAGGTGTCGGGAACACTGAAGCTTTCTTT. Protein: CASSIGVGNTEAFF.